The 12 T cell receptor beta chains below were found in one sample sequenced in a study of T cell responses to AZD1222 COVID-19 vaccine. Profiled with immunoSEQ multiplex PCR; TCRdb holds only in-frame clones, not every one. The sample yields roughly 100,000 clones, 88% seen once. The sample was peripheral blood, taken on day 0 of AZD1222 vaccination. Receptors were obtained from an adult in good health.

The chain joins TRBV14 to TRBJ2-3, with TRBD2 matching over 14 bases. V lost 8 bases and J lost 5; bases outside the gene matches: 9. This CDR3 has 16 residues. The germline V gene has CDR1 SGHDN and CDR2 FVKESK. This CDR3 reads CASGYGTSGRRDTQYF. Written as DNA, the CDR3 is TGTGCCAGCGGCTACGGGACTAGCGGGAGAAGAGATACGCAGTATTTT.

The rearrangement uses TRBV6-5 and TRBJ1-5; 10 bases fit TRBD1. The CDR3 covers 13 residues. Germline V lookup: CDR1 MNHEY, CDR2 SVGAGI. V was pared by 9 bases and J by 6 bases, with 5 bases of the junction left unmatched. For the CDR3, the DNA is TGTGCCAGACGACAGGGGGCAATTCAGCCCCAGCATTTT. Translating it yields CARRQGAIQPQHF.

The J gene is TRBJ1-2, the V gene TRBV29-1, with unresolved D. Deletions cut 5 bases from V and 2 bases from J, with 9 bases between. CDR3 length: 12 amino acids. Germline CDR1 SQVTM, CDR2 ANQGSEA. The CDR3, as DNA: TGCAGCGTTTCGGCCAGCAACTATGGCTACACCTTC. Translating gives CSVSASNYGYTF.

This clone was seen a single time. The chain employs TRBV2 and TRBJ1-2; D is unclear. Deletions cut 2 bases from V and 5 bases from J, with 6 bases between. The CDR3 has 12 residues. Germline V gene data show CDR1 as SNHLY and CDR2 as FYNNEI. The CDR3 sequence: CASSELGYGYTF. The CDR3 DNA reads as TGTGCCAGCAGTGAACTGGGGTATGGCTACACCTTC.

V gene TRBV9 combines with J gene TRBJ2-1; D not resolved. Germline-derived CDR1 and CDR2 are SGDLS and YYNGEE. The CDR3 totals 15 residues. Trimming took off 2 bases at V and 0 bases at J, with 9 bases between the two ends. The CDR3 sequence is CASSVEQSSYNEQFF. CDR3 sequence (DNA): TGTGCCAGCAGCGTGGAGCAGAGCTCCTACAATGAGCAGTTCTTC.

The chain has TRBV6-2 or TRBV6-3 and TRBJ1-1, with D hard to call. V lost 6 bases and J lost 11, with 16 bases in between. This CDR3 spans 12 amino acids. Germline CDR1 and CDR2: MNHEY and SVGEGT. This CDR3 reads CASSRTAKGAFF. The CDR3 bases are TGTGCCAGCAGCAGGACGGCAAAAGGGGCTTTCTTT.

The chain is built from TRBV28 and TRBJ1-1; D gene ambiguous. Germline CDR1 reads MDHEN; CDR2 reads SYDVKM. CDR3 length equals 13 residues. Trimming stripped 6 bases from V and 0 bases from J, with 8 bases between. The CDR3 DNA reads TGTGCCAGCAGGCACAATCTGAACACTGAAGCTTTCTTT. It translates to CASRHNLNTEAFF. Drawing the rest from reference TRBV28 and TRBJ1-1, the complete variable domain is DVKVTQSSRYLVKRTGEKVFLECVQDMDHENMFWYRQDPGLGLRLIYFSYDVKMKEKGDIPEGYSVSREKKERFSLILESASTNQTSMYLCASRHNLNTEAFFGQGTRLTVV.

The chain's CDR3 is CASRQTTVDRPVGTEAFF. The CDR3 DNA follows: TGTGCCAGCAGACAGACGACCGTTGACCGGCCGGTAGGGACTGAAGCTTTCTTT. The rearrangement joins TRBV28 to TRBJ1-1; D gene ambiguous. This CDR3 is 18 amino acids long. The V end was cut by 6 bases, the J end by 5 bases, with 28 bases between. The germline V gene has CDR1 MDHEN and CDR2 SYDVKM.

V is TRBV28 and J is TRBJ1-3, with D possibly being TRBD1 (5 bases). V was shortened by 2 bases and J by 0 bases, with 8 bases between the two germline ends. This CDR3 contains 15 residues. Germline V gene data show CDR1 as MDHEN and CDR2 as SYDVKM. The CDR3 is CASSLRGNSGNTIYF. CDR3 bases: TGTGCCAGCAGTTTAAGGGGAAACTCTGGAAACACCATATATTTT.

The gene calls are TRBV11-2 and TRBJ2-7; TRBD2 agrees at 11 bases. The V segment lost 1 base and the J segment 3 bases; nucleotides outside the gene matches: 11. This CDR3 has 18 amino acids. The germline CDR1 and CDR2 sequences are SGHAT and FQNNGV. This chain's CDR3 is CASSLGQRWTSGHYEQYF. The CDR3 DNA is TGTGCCAGCAGCTTAGGCCAACGCTGGACTAGCGGGCACTACGAGCAGTACTTC.

The V and J genes are TRBV10-3 and TRBJ1-4; D remains ambiguous. The CDR3 runs to 17 residues. The V and J ends lost 4 bases and 8 bases respectively, with 23 bases between them. Germline V gene data show CDR1 as ENHRY and CDR2 as SYGVKD. In DNA, the CDR3 is TGTGCCATCAGTGGAAGTCTGGGTTTGTCAGGCGGGGAAAAACTGTTTTTT. Its protein is CAISGSLGLSGGEKLFF.

In nucleotides, the CDR3 is TGTGCCAGCAGCCCAGGCGTCCGGGAAAAACTGTTTTTT. This gives the protein CASSPGVREKLFF. The chain joins TRBV6-5 to TRBJ1-4; D uncertain. The CDR3 is made up of 13 amino acids. CDR1 and CDR2 from the germline V gene are MNHEY and SVGAGI. The germline V and J ends were trimmed by 6 bases and 8 bases, with 13 bases remaining between them.